What follows are 29 T cell receptor beta chains derived from one specimen sequenced in a study of blood T cell repertoires in COVID-19. Using immunoSEQ multiplex PCR, the repertoire was profiled, and TCRdb retains in-frame clones only, with some absent. The sample shows approximately 110,000 clones, roughly 83% of them seen only once. The specimen was peripheral blood. These receptors were collected from a woman in her 70s with acute or convalescent COVID-19.

This chain connects TRBV27 to TRBJ1-1; possibly TRBD1 for D (6 bases). V was pared by 8 bases and J by 8 bases, with 12 bases between. The CDR3 is 11 amino acids. CDR1 MNHEY and CDR2 SMNVEV come from the germline V gene (reference sequence). CDR3: CASQTDREAFF. The CDR3 DNA is TGTGCCAGCCAGACGGACAGAGAAGCTTTCTTT.

V usage is TRBV11-1 and J usage is TRBJ2-7; 8 bases fit TRBD1. The ends lost 4 bases at V and 3 bases at J; junction bases unmatched: 5. Germline CDR1 and CDR2: SGHAT and FQDESV (reference sequence). CDR3 length equals 14 residues. CDR3 DNA: TGTGCCAGCAGCTCCGGACAGGGAGTCTACGAGCAGTACTTC. It yields the protein CASSSGQGVYEQYF.

This chain links TRBV28 with TRBJ2-3; D perhaps matches TRBD2 (6 bases). The CDR3 totals 12 residues. V lost 11 bases and J lost 2, with 11 bases in between. Germline V gives CDR1 MDHEN, CDR2 SYDVKM. The chain's CDR3 is CAVAGNTDTQYF. CDR3 nucleotide sequence: TGTGCCGTCGCGGGGAACACAGATACGCAGTATTTT.

J is TRBJ2-3 and V is TRBV6-1, with TRBD1 matching over 8 bases. The germline V gene encodes CDR1 MNHNS and CDR2 SASEGT. The CDR3 covers 16 residues. V gave up 3 bases and J gave up 1 base; unmatched junction bases: 6. The CDR3 protein is CASSEQGAGGTDTQYF. The CDR3, as DNA: TGTGCCAGCAGTGAGCAGGGGGCAGGGGGCACAGATACGCAGTATTTT.

This clone appeared once. This chain joins TRBV7-9 and TRBJ2-1, with D possibly TRBD2 on 5 matching bases. The CDR3 runs to 15 residues. Per germline, CDR1 SEHNR and CDR2 FQNEAQ (reference sequence). V was pared by 5 bases and J by 0 bases, with 11 bases between. In DNA form, the CDR3 reads TGTGCCAGCAGCCCGGACTGGAGCTCCTACAATGAGCAGTTCTTC. Translating it yields CASSPDWSSYNEQFF.

This chain joins TRBV12-3 or TRBV12-4 and TRBJ1-1, with TRBD1 matching over 7 bases. Trimming took 3 bases from V and 8 from J; bases not matched to a gene: 3. This CDR3 has 12 amino acids. The CDR3 DNA reads TGTGCCAGCAGTTTCGAGGGGGCGGAAGCTTTCTTT. As protein: CASSFEGAEAFF.

The V and J genes are TRBV18 and TRBJ2-7; TRBD1 is a possible D gene (5 bases). The germline V and J ends were trimmed by 3 bases and 5 bases, with 11 bases remaining between them. The CDR3 runs to 13 residues. Germline V gene sequence: CDR1 KGHSH, CDR2 LQKENI. Here the CDR3 DNA reads TGTGCCAGCTCACCGGGCAGGGTAGACGAGCAGTACTTC. This gives the protein CASSPGRVDEQYF.

The chain recombines TRBV29-1 with TRBJ1-2, with D hard to call. Germline loops: CDR1 SQVTM, CDR2 ANQGSEA. Trimming took off 4 bases at V and 7 bases at J, with 4 bases between the two ends. The CDR3 totals 9 residues. This chain's CDR3 is CSVGAGYTF. The DNA for the CDR3 is TGCAGCGTTGGGGCTGGCTACACCTTC.

For the CDR3, the DNA is TGCAGCGCCGAGAGAAGTAGTGGCTACACCTTC. The encoded protein is CSAERSSGYTF. This chain connects TRBV29-1 to TRBJ1-2, with no clear D. The CDR3 runs to 11 residues. Germline-derived CDR1 and CDR2 are SQVTM and ANQGSEA. V was shortened by 7 bases and J by 7 bases, with 13 bases between the two germline ends.

About this clone itself: The junction departs from the called germline gene at one end, perhaps through a read error. V usage is TRBV3-1 (or the pseudogene TRBV3-2) and J usage is TRBJ1-2, with 9 bases aligning to TRBD1. CDR1 is LGHDT and CDR2 is YNNKEL in the germline V gene (reference sequence). This CDR3 is 15 amino acids long. CDR3 DNA: TGTGCCAGCACCCAAGGACAGGGGCGCGTGGATGGCTACACCTTC. It translates to CASTQGQGRVDGYTF.

The chain recombines TRBV14 with TRBJ2-3, with 8 bases matching TRBD2. The trim removed 4 bases at V and 2 bases at J, leaving 11 bases unmatched. This CDR3 is built from 17 residues. Germline V gene data show CDR1 as SGHDN and CDR2 as FVKESK. CDR3 loop: CASSPLRRGANTDTQYF. The CDR3 region has the DNA TGTGCCAGCAGCCCTCTCCGGCGGGGGGCCAACACAGATACGCAGTATTTT. Full variable domain (outside the CDR3, taken from reference TRBV14 and TRBJ2-3): EAGVTQFPSHSVIEKGQTVTLRCDPISGHDNLYWYRRVMGKEIKFLLHFVKESKQDESGMPNNRFLAERTGGTYSTLKVQPAELEDSGVYFCASSPLRRGANTDTQYFGPGTRLTVL.

The chain uses TRBV29-1 and TRBJ1-1; 7 bases fit TRBD1. The CDR3 is made up of 12 amino acids. Germline CDR1 and CDR2: SQVTM and ANQGSEA. V lost 6 bases and J lost 7; bases outside the gene matches: 8. In nucleotides, the CDR3 is TGCAGCGTCGAGGGACAGCGTTTTGAAGCTTTCTTT. This sequence encodes CSVEGQRFEAFF.

J is TRBJ1-6 and V is TRBV5-1; D is perhaps TRBD1 (6 bases). The germline V gene encodes CDR1 SGHRS and CDR2 YFSETQ. Trimming removed 3 bases from V and 2 bases from J, with 12 bases in between. This CDR3 has 16 residues. CDR3 protein: CASSSQGFPYNSPLHF. The DNA of the CDR3 is TGCGCCAGCAGCTCGCAGGGGTTCCCCTATAATTCACCCCTCCACTTT. The variable domain in full, completed from reference TRBV5-1 and TRBJ1-6, reads KAGVTQTPRYLIKTRGQQVTLSCSPISGHRSVSWYQQTPGQGLQFLFEYFSETQRNKGNFPGRFSGRQFSNSRSEMNVSTLELGDSALYLCASSSQGFPYNSPLHFGNGTRLTVT.

The rearrangement uses TRBV7-9 and TRBJ1-2, with 9 bases aligning to TRBD1. The CDR3 extends over 13 amino acids. The junction had 4 bases not matched to a gene; V was cut back by 2 bases and J by 9 bases. Germline values: CDR1 SEHNR, CDR2 FQNEAQ (reference sequence). The CDR3 sequence: CASSLTQGASYTF. In DNA form, the CDR3 reads TGTGCCAGCAGCTTAACACAGGGGGCCAGCTACACCTTC.

The sample holds one count of this clone. The V and J genes are TRBV16 and TRBJ1-5; tentatively, D is TRBD1 (5 bases). Germline CDR1 is KGHSY and CDR2 is FQNENV. With 0 bases removed from V and 5 bases from J, the gap between germline ends came to 5 bases. This CDR3 has 13 amino acids. The CDR3 spells CASSQSGDQPQHF. The DNA for the CDR3 is TGTGCCAGCAGCCAATCAGGGGATCAGCCCCAGCATTTT.

The chain employs TRBV29-1 and TRBJ2-2; 7 bases line up with TRBD1. The junction had 5 bases not matched to a gene; V was cut back by 3 bases and J by 7 bases. Germline V CDR1 and CDR2: SQVTM, ANQGSEA. This CDR3 spans 13 amino acids. CDR3 bases: TGCAGCGTTGACGAGACAGGGCACGGGGAGCTGTTTTTT. Protein: CSVDETGHGELFF.

The chain combines TRBV19 with TRBJ2-1, with 8 positions matching TRBD1. The CDR3 is 15 residues long. V gave up 4 bases and J gave up 5 bases; unmatched junction bases: 7. Germline CDR1 and CDR2: LNHDA and SQIVND (reference sequence). CDR3 in DNA: TGTGCCAGTAGTACCGTGGGACAGGAGGACAATGAGCAGTTCTTC. Translated: CASSTVGQEDNEQFF. Combining the CDR3 with reference TRBV19 and TRBJ2-1 gives the whole variable domain DGGITQSPKYLFRKEGQNVTLSCEQNLNHDAMYWYRQDPGQGLRLIYYSQIVNDFQKGDIAEGYSVSREKKESFPLTVTSAQKNPTAFYLCASSTVGQEDNEQFFGPGTRLTVL.

The chain recombines TRBV19 with TRBJ2-5; TRBD1 is a possible D gene (5 bases). Trimming pared 5 bases from V and 1 base from J, leaving 8 bases between. CDR3 size: 13 residues. CDR1 and CDR2 (germline): LNHDA, SQIVND (reference sequence). CDR3 bases: TGTGCCAGTAGTCAGGACACCCAAGAGACCCAGTACTTC. As protein: CASSQDTQETQYF.

In its sample, this clone was seen once. The chain employs TRBV7-2 and TRBJ2-3; 7 bases are shared with TRBD2. Looked up from germline, CDR1 is SGHTA and CDR2 is FQGNSA. This CDR3 comprises 14 residues. Losses at the gene ends were 4 bases for V and 9 bases for J; bases not matched to a gene: 10. The CDR3 DNA sequence: TGTGCCAGCAGCTCCTCCTGGGAGGGAGAGACGCAGTATTTT. Translating gives CASSSSWEGETQYF.

The rearrangement joins TRBV5-1 to TRBJ2-7; D is perhaps TRBD2 (6 bases). CDR3 length: 16 amino acids. Germline V gene sequence: CDR1 SGHRS, CDR2 YFSETQ. The V gene lost 3 bases and the J gene lost 7 bases, with 23 bases spanning the gap. The CDR3 DNA is TGCGCCAGCAGCTCAGGTAACGGGCTAGCGATGGGGGAGCAGTACTTC. Translating gives CASSSGNGLAMGEQYF.

V usage is TRBV5-8 and J usage is TRBJ2-5; D is possibly TRBD2 (6 bases). CDR1 and CDR2 (germline): SGHTS, YDEGEE. V lost 1 base, J lost 2 bases, and 15 bases lay in between. The CDR3 has 16 amino acids. The CDR3 here is CASSLRGYKGQETQYF. The CDR3 DNA follows: TGTGCCAGCAGCTTGCGGGGGTACAAGGGTCAAGAGACCCAGTACTTC. Supplemented by reference TRBV5-8 and TRBJ2-5, the full variable domain reads EAGVTQSPTHLIKTRGQQATLRCSPISGHTSVYWYQQALGLGLQFLLWYDEGEERNRGNFPPRFSGRQFPNYSSELNVNALELEDSALYLCASSLRGYKGQETQYFGPGTRLLVL.

V gene TRBV10-3 combines with J gene TRBJ2-1; 9 bases align to TRBD1. The CDR3 loop spans 17 amino acids. The germline V gene encodes CDR1 ENHRY and CDR2 SYGVKD. V lost 3 bases and J lost 7; bases outside the gene matches: 13. The CDR3: CAISDFFAQGARNEQFF. CDR3 in DNA: TGTGCCATCAGTGATTTTTTTGCACAGGGGGCGCGTAATGAGCAGTTCTTC.

This clone showed up just a few times. The chain joins TRBV19 to TRBJ1-2; D gene ambiguous. V was trimmed by 3 bases and J by 1 base, leaving 9 bases between them. Germline CDR1 LNHDA, CDR2 SQIVND (reference sequence). The CDR3 length is 14 residues. The CDR3 coding sequence is TGTGCCAGTAGTATGGGAGGGAATAACTATGGCTACACCTTC. Translating gives CASSMGGNNYGYTF. Full variable domain (remainder filled in from reference TRBV19 and TRBJ1-2): DGGITQSPKYLFRKEGQNVTLSCEQNLNHDAMYWYRQDPGQGLRLIYYSQIVNDFQKGDIAEGYSVSREKKESFPLTVTSAQKNPTAFYLCASSMGGNNYGYTFGSGTRLTVV.

The chain carries TRBV11-2 and TRBJ2-2; 8 nucleotides match TRBD1. Germline trimming cut 2 bases from V and 7 bases from J; bases unmatched to any gene: 3. Per the germline V gene, CDR1 is SGHAT and CDR2 is FQNNGV. This CDR3 comprises 14 residues. CDR3 sequence: CASSLQGADGELFF. CDR3 DNA: TGTGCCAGCAGCTTACAGGGGGCGGACGGGGAGCTGTTTTTT.

The chain combines TRBV5-5 with TRBJ1-4; TRBD1 agrees at 8 bases. The V and J ends lost 4 bases and 3 bases, in that order; junction bases with no gene match: 8. Germline CDR1 SGHKS, CDR2 YYEKEE (reference sequence). The CDR3 runs 16 residues. The DNA of the CDR3 is TGTGCCAGCAGCCTGTTACCGGGACAGGCTAATGAAAAACTGTTTTTT. Protein product: CASSLLPGQANEKLFF.

This chain links TRBV5-1 with TRBJ2-5, with 8 bases aligning to TRBD1. The length of the CDR3 is 15 residues. Germline V CDR1 and CDR2: SGHRS, YFSETQ. V shed 2 bases, J shed 1 base, and the junction held 4 bases outside the gene matches. DNA of the CDR3: TGCGCCAGCAGCTTAGGGGACAGGAGCCAAGAGACCCAGTACTTC. Translated, it gives CASSLGDRSQETQYF.

This clone was detected once. V and J are TRBV11-2 and TRBJ2-5; 8 bases match TRBD2. V gave up 1 base and J gave up 2 bases; unmatched junction bases: 3. This CDR3 spans 15 amino acids. CDR1 is SGHAT, CDR2 FQNNGV, per germline. Here the CDR3 DNA reads TGTGCCAGCAGCTTAGCGGGAGGGTTTCAAGAGACCCAGTACTTC. Encoded protein: CASSLAGGFQETQYF.

The chain joins TRBV7-8 to TRBJ1-1; TRBD1 might be the D (5 bases). CDR3 length: 14 amino acids. Between the trimmed V and J ends, which lost 1 base and 3 bases, there was a span of 9 bases. CDR1 and CDR2 from the germline V gene are SGHVS and FQNEAQ. The CDR3 is CASSLGQGDTEAFF. The CDR3 region has the DNA TGTGCCAGCAGCTTAGGGCAGGGTGACACTGAAGCTTTCTTT.

In this sample, this clone turned up once. The chain uses TRBV5-1 and TRBJ2-5, with TRBD1 identical over 7 bases. The trim removed 0 bases at V and 3 bases at J, leaving 8 bases unmatched. The V gene's germline CDR1 is SGHRS and CDR2 YFSETQ. This CDR3 is built from 16 residues. This CDR3 is CASSLGTGEGKETQYF. In DNA form, the CDR3 reads TGCGCCAGCAGCTTGGGGACAGGAGAGGGAAAAGAGACCCAGTACTTC.